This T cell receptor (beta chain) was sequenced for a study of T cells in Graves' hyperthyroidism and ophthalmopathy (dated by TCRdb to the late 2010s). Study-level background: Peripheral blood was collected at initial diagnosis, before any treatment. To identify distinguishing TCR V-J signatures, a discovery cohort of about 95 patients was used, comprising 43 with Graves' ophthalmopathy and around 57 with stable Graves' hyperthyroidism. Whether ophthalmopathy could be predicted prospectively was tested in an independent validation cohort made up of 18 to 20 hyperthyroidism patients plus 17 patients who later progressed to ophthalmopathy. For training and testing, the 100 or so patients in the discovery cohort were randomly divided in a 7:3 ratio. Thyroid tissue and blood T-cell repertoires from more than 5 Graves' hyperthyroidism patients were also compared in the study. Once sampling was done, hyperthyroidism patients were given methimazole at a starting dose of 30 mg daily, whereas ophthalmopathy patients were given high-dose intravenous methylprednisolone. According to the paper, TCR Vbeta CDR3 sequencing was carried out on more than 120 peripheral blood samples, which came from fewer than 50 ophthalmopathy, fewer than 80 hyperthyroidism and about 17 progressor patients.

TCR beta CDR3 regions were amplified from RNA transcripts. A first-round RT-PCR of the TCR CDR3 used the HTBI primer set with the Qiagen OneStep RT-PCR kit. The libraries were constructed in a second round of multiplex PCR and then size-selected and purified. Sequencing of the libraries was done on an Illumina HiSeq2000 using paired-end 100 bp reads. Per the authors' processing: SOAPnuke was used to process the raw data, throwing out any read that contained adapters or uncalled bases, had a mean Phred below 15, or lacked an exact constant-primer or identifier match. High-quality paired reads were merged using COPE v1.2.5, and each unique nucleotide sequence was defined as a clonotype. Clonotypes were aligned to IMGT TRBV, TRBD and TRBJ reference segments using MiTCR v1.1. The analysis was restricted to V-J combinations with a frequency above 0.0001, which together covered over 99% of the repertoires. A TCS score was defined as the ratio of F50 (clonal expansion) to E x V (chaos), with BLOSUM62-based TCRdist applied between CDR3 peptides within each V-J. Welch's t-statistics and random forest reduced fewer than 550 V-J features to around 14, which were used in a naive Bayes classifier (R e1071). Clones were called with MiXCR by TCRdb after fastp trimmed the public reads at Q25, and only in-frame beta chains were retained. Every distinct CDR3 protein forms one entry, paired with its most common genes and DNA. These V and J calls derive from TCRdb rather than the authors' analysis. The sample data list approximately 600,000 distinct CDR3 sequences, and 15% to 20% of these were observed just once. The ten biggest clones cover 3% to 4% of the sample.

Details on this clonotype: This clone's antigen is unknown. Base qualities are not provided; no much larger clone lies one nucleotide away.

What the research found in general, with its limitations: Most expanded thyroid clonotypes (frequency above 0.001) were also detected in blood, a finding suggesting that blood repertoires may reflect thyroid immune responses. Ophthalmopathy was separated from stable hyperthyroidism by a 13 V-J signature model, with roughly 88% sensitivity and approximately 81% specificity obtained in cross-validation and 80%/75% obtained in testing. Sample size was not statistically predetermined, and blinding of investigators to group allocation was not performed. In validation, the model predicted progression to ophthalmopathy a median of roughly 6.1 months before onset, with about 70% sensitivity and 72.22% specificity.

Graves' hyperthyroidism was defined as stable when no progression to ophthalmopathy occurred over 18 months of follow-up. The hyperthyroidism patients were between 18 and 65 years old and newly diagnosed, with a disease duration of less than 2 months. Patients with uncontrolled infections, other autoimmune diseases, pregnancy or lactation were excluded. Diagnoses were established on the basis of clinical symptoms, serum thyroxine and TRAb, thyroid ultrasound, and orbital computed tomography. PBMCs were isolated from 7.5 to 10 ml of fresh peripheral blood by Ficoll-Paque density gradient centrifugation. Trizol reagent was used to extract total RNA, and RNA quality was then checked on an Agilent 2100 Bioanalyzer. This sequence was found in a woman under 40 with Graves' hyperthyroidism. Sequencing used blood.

The CDR3 amino acid sequence is: CSHYRVGLAGGSVETQYF. The DNA is TGCAGCCACTATAGGGTTGGACTAGCGGGAGGGAGTGTGGAGACCCAGTACTTC. This chain is built from TRBV20-1 and TRBJ2-5, and TRBD2 aligns with 15 junction nucleotides. As encoded in the germline V gene (reference sequence), CDR1 is DFQATT while CDR2 is SNEGSKA. Its CDR3 holds 18 amino acids, cysteine through phenylalanine. Just the 54-base CDR3 DNA is kept, in frame starting at base 1.